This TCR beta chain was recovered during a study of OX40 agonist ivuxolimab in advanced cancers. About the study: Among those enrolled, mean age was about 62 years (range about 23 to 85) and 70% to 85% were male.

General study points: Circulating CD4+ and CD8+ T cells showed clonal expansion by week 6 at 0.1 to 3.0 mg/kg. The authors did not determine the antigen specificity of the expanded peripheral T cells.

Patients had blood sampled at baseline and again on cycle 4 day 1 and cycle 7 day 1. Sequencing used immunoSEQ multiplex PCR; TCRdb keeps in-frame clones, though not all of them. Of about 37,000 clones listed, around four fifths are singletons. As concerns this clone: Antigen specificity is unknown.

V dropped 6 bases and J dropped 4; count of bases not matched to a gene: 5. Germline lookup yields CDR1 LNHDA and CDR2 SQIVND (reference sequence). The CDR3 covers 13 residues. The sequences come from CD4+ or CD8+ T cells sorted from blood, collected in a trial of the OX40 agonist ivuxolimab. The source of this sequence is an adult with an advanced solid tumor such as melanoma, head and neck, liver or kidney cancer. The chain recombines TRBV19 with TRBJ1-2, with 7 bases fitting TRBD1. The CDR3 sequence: CASRGTDSYGYTF. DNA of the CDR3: TGTGCCAGTAGAGGGACAGATTCCTATGGCTACACCTTC. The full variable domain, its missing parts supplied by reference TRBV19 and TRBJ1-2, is DGGITQSPKYLFRKEGQNVTLSCEQNLNHDAMYWYRQDPGQGLRLIYYSQIVNDFQKGDIAEGYSVSREKKESFPLTVTSAQKNPTAFYLCASRGTDSYGYTFGSGTRLTVV.